This T cell receptor beta chain stems from a study of vaccination and CD4 T cells after COVID-19. As for the study in general: Several convalescent cases were mild and one was severe, and all had been SARS-CoV-2 positive by nasal swab PCR. Overlapping spike peptides of SARS-CoV-2, HCoV-NL63, HCoV-OC43 and HCoV-229E stimulated the cells. Study results and caveats: Convalescent patients' clones that were vaccine-specific were spike mono-reactive in 304 of 307 cases.

Trimming cost V 7 bases and J 8 bases, with 17 bases left between them. Germline-derived CDR1 and CDR2 are MNHEY and SMNVEV (reference sequence). This CDR3 has 13 residues. Researchers used the Oncomine TCR Beta short-read assay to sequence DNA from cultured CD4+ T cells. The source of extracted genomic DNA was cultured CD4+ T cells. TCRdb itself ran the PCR reads through MiXCR, one entry per CDR3 protein. The sample has 15,000 to 20,000 distinct CDR3 sequences, around 55% seen once. Comments on this clonotype: As yet, its antigen is unknown.

Treatment of the sample: 10-day PBMC culture with coronavirus spike peptide pools or control peptides (ViraFEST assay). Sequencing was done on a sample of CD4+ T cells from blood, cultured in vitro. The TCR was taken from a human donor who had recovered from COVID-19. The rearrangement joins TRBV27 to TRBJ1-2; D is perhaps TRBD1 (5 bases). Here the CDR3 reads CASTSSRGYGYTF. CDR3 bases: TGTGCCAGCACCTCCTCCCGGGGGTACGGCTACACCTTC.